This passage covers 9 T cell receptor beta chains from one sample sequenced in a study of molecular identifiers for immune sequencing clone quantification. TCRdb recomputed calls from the PCR reads with MiXCR, one row per CDR3 protein. Of tens of thousands of distinct CDR3 sequences listed, approximately 17% are singletons. The sequenced material came from naive CD8+ T cells from blood, with Jurkat cell RNA spiked in. Subset of the sample: FACS-sorted CD8+CD4-CCR7+CD45RA+ naive T cells. The receptors originated from a human donor in good health. Some libraries in this study had Jurkat cell RNA spiked in.

V gene TRBV24-1 combines with J gene TRBJ2-7, with TRBD2 matching over 14 bases. The germline V gene has CDR1 KGHDR and CDR2 SFDVKD. V dropped 3 bases and J dropped 3; count of bases not matched to a gene: 9. The CDR3 extends over 18 amino acids. CDR3 loop: CATSDPGTSGGHGYEQYF. Here the CDR3 DNA reads TGTGCCACCAGTGATCCCGGGACTAGCGGGGGACACGGCTACGAGCAGTACTTC.

J is TRBJ2-1 and V is TRBV7-9; D is undetermined. The CDR3 is 15 residues long. Germline assignment: CDR1 SEHNR and CDR2 FQNEAQ (reference sequence). V lost 5 bases, J lost 0 bases, and 11 bases lay in between. The CDR3 DNA follows: TGTGCCAGCAGCCGCCCCCTAGGCTCCTACAATGAGCAGTTCTTC. This codes for CASSRPLGSYNEQFF.

The chain's CDR3 is CASSFGTSGNYEQYF. CDR3 coding DNA: TGTGCCAGCAGTTTCGGGACTAGCGGAAACTACGAGCAGTACTTC. The chain carries TRBV27 and TRBJ2-7; 11 positions agree with TRBD2. V dropped 3 bases and J dropped 3; count of bases not matched to a gene: 4. CDR3 length: 15 amino acids. CDR1 MNHEY and CDR2 SMNVEV come from the germline V gene (reference sequence).

The chain couples TRBV21-1 to TRBJ1-2; the DNA was not used to check the table's D call, TRBD1. TRBV21-1 is recorded as a pseudogene. This CDR3 spans 18 amino acids. CDR3 bases: TGTGCCAGCAGCAAACAAAGAGAAGGACACCGGATGGACTATGGCTACACCTTC. This codes for CASSKQREGHRMDYGYTF.

The chain employs TRBV7-2 and TRBJ2-5; D possibly uses TRBD1 or TRBD2 (5 bases each). The CDR3 is made up of 16 amino acids. The V end lost 5 bases, the J end lost 2 bases, and 18 bases lay between the germline ends. Germline V CDR1 and CDR2: SGHTA, FQGNSA. This chain's CDR3 is CASSTRGADYQETQYF. CDR3 in DNA: TGTGCCAGCAGCACCCGAGGGGCAGACTATCAAGAGACCCAGTACTTC.

The chain carries TRBV19 and TRBJ1-1; D is undetermined. The CDR3 length is 13 residues. V lost 1 base to trimming and J lost 4 bases, with 7 bases between them. Looked up from germline, CDR1 is LNHDA and CDR2 is SQIVND (reference sequence). CDR3 DNA sequence: TGTGCCAGTAGTATAGCCGTCGGCACTGAAGCTTTCTTT. Its translation is CASSIAVGTEAFF.

In regard to this clonotype: One end of the junction fails to match germline, which may point to a read error. The chain combines TRBV4-3 with TRBJ2-1; 8 nucleotides line up with TRBD1. The CDR3 loop spans 15 amino acids. The germline V gene has CDR1 LGHNA and CDR2 YSLEER. Here the CDR3 reads CASNQGWQGAVEQFF. CDR3 nucleotides: TGCGCCAGCAACCAAGGATGGCAGGGGGCGGTTGAGCAGTTCTTC.

This clonotype occurred many times. This chain's CDR3 is CASSAGLRPYF. As DNA, the CDR3 is TGTGCCAGCAGTGCAGGACTACGGCCATACTTC. The V and J genes are TRBV12-3 or TRBV12-4 and TRBJ2-7, with D perhaps TRBD2 (6 bases). CDR3 length equals 11 residues. Between the trimmed V and J ends, which lost 5 bases and 13 bases, there was a span of 15 bases.

This clonotype has ten or more counts. V usage is TRBV29-1 and J usage is TRBJ2-7, with 8 bases matching TRBD2. Trimming at V came to 1 base and at J to 6 bases, leaving 11 bases not matched to a gene. CDR1 and CDR2 (germline): SQVTM, ANQGSEA. The CDR3 runs 15 residues. CDR3 loop: CSVEVGGGSPREQYF. The CDR3 DNA sequence: TGCAGCGTTGAAGTGGGCGGGGGGTCCCCGCGCGAGCAGTACTTC.